This T cell receptor (beta chain) originates from a study of blood T cell repertoires in COVID-19. Study background: Whether acute or convalescent, the COVID-19 samples came from the United States, Italy and Spain. From T cells, B-cell-depleted T cells, or PBMCs came the material, which was cDNA or gDNA.

Authors' methods: Estimation of nucleated cell counts relied on the amplification of reference gene primers. Profiling relied on immunoSEQ multiplex PCR, and the TCRdb table lists in-frame clones only, not all of them. V and J calls plus clone size are reproduced from that table; the DNA served to infer D and trimming. This sample has around 62,000 clones, with roughly 90% found just once. Trimming at V came to 5 bases and at J to 0 bases, leaving 3 bases not matched to a gene. The germline gives CDR1 LNHDA, CDR2 SQIVND (reference sequence). The length of the CDR3 is 15 residues. The sequence came from a woman aged 60-75 years with acute or convalescent COVID-19. This chain links TRBV19 with TRBJ1-5; 8 bases match TRBD1. The sequenced material came from peripheral blood. CDR3 nucleotides: TGTGCCAGTAGTTTGGGACAGGTTAGCAATCAGCCCCAGCATTTT. Translating gives CASSLGQVSNQPQHF. The full variable domain, rest sourced from reference TRBV19 and TRBJ1-5, is DGGITQSPKYLFRKEGQNVTLSCEQNLNHDAMYWYRQDPGQGLRLIYYSQIVNDFQKGDIAEGYSVSREKKESFPLTVTSAQKNPTAFYLCASSLGQVSNQPQHFGDGTRLSIL.